The subject of this entry is one T cell receptor (beta chain). Its antigen is unidentified. This entry belongs to a study of blood T cells in healthy people across ages. Study-wide results and limits: Per-million-T-cell TCR beta diversity fell roughly linearly with age. There were more naive CD4+ cells and higher diversity in long-lived donors than in aged donors.

Trimming pared 4 bases from V and 5 bases from J, leaving 12 bases between. The CDR3 is made up of 14 amino acids. Germline V gene sequence: CDR1 SGHTA, CDR2 FQGNSA. Primed by a sample-barcoded 5' primer and a J-beta primer mix, a second PCR proceeded for 7 to 11 cycles. TCRdb reprocessed the 5' RACE reads with MiXCR, giving one entry per CDR3 protein. The top ten hold under 4.5% of the sample, which has about 800,000 distinct CDR3 sequences, roughly 25% seen once. This sample was also put to use in a study of T cells of mothers and their children. Turning to that study: The output of TCR recombination is shaped by thymic selection similarly in related and unrelated pairs.

The sequence was obtained from a boy younger than 18 in good health. Input material: blood. The chain couples TRBV7-2 to TRBJ1-5, with D unresolved. CDR3 residues: CASSSFRTDQPQHF. In DNA form, the CDR3 reads TGTGCCAGCAGCTCTTTCAGGACGGATCAGCCCCAGCATTTT.